Listed below are T cell receptor beta chains from one sample, sequenced in a study of blood T cell repertoires in COVID-19. TCRdb's table, derived via immunoSEQ multiplex PCR, lists solely in-frame clones and lacks some. This table has 250,000 to 300,000 clones, about 90% appearing once. The sequencing input was peripheral blood. The receptors shown here come from a woman in her sixties or seventies with COVID-19, enrolled during active disease. Each CDR3 is given with its conserved first and last residue. The order of the fields is CDR3 protein, CDR3 DNA, clone size, CDR3 length, J gene, D gene, V gene. D genes are given only for firm matches. A clone size is listed for some rows: how often the clone was seen (once, few, many), or a class if it is expanded.

CASSGGAGNSPLHF	TGTGCCAGCAGCGGTGGGGCGGGAAATTCACCCCTCCACTTT	NA	14	TRBJ1-6	NA	TRBV28
CASKSLSGVSYNEQFF	TGTGCCAGCAAATCACTTAGCGGGGTATCCTACAATGAGCAGTTCTTC	NA	16	TRBJ2-1	TRBD2	TRBV27
CASSLAVGEGYEQYF	TGCGCCAGCAGCTTGGCCGTGGGGGAGGGCTACGAGCAGTACTTC	NA	15	TRBJ2-7	TRBD2	TRBV5-1
CASRIQGSYYGYTF	TGTGCCAGCAGAATACAGGGGTCGTATTATGGCTACACCTTC	NA	14	TRBJ1-2	TRBD1	TRBV27
CASSLGLAGNNEQFF	TGTGCCAGCAGCTTAGGACTAGCGGGAAACAATGAGCAGTTCTTC	NA	15	TRBJ2-1	TRBD2	TRBV7-3
CASSTGNIRTQHF	TGTGCCAGCAGCACAGGGAATATCAGGACCCAGCATTTT	NA	13	TRBJ1-5	NA	TRBV12-3/TRBV12-4
CATSDPLGAGLQETQYF	TGTGCCACCAGTGACCCCCTCGGGGCAGGACTACAAGAGACCCAGTACTTC	NA	17	TRBJ2-5	NA	TRBV24-1
CASSLTRASGNTIYF	TGTGCCAGCAGCTTAACCAGGGCCTCTGGAAACACCATATATTTT	few	15	TRBJ1-3	NA	TRBV7-9
CASSSHDRVAYNEQFF	TGTGCCAGCAGTTCCCATGACAGGGTAGCCTACAATGAGCAGTTCTTC	once	16	TRBJ2-1	TRBD1	TRBV28
CASSLVRYGMGTDTQYF	TGTGCCAGCAGCTTAGTACGTTACGGGATGGGCACAGATACGCAGTATTTT	NA	17	TRBJ2-3	NA	TRBV7-8
CASEPGQGSYNEQFF	TGCGCCAGCGAACCGGGACAGGGTTCCTACAATGAGCAGTTCTTC	NA	15	TRBJ2-1	TRBD1	TRBV5-1
CASSYSDFQPQHF	TGTGCCAGCAGTTACTCGGACTTCCAGCCCCAGCATTTT	NA	13	TRBJ1-5	NA	TRBV6-6
CASSGGQGAGGYTF	TGTGCCAGCAGCGGAGGGCAGGGGGCTGGAGGCTACACCTTC	NA	14	TRBJ1-2	TRBD1	TRBV7-2
CSVEDQTGSRNTGELFF	TGCAGCGTTGAAGACCAGACAGGCAGCAGGAACACCGGGGAGCTGTTTTTT	NA	17	TRBJ2-2	NA	TRBV29-1